This TCR beta chain was identified in a study of spatial heterogeneity in lung cancer (dated by TCRdb to 2018 to 2020). With regard to the full study: Beta-chain transcripts were consistently detected in greater numbers than alpha-chain transcripts, which likely reflected higher beta-chain transcript abundance. Both alpha and beta chains were TCR-sequenced in samples taken at surgery, namely 220 tumor regions, around 70 matched nontumor lung samples and 45 to 60 PBMC samples. In the raw uncorrected reads, each unique combination of TCR and UMI appeared more than ten times on average. In non-small cell lung cancer, the study quantitatively compared TCR alpha and beta repertoires across several tumor regions, matched nontumor lung, and blood. The study linked features of the TCR repertoire to counts of nonsynonymous mutations, which were determined by whole-exome sequencing of tumor tissue. Paper-wide results and their limitations: Ubiquitous expanded tumor TCRs showed up in blood more often at tumor resection than at routine follow-up. Additional single-cell paired TCR alpha and beta sequencing was considered necessary to confirm, at a functional level, the hypothesis that regional TCRs recognize regional mutations.

Inclusive of the bounding cysteine and phenylalanine, the CDR3 is 13 residues long. Of all the DNA, just the CDR3 is kept, 39 bases in frame from base 1. From a lookup of the germline V gene, CDR1 and CDR2 are SGHRS and YFSETQ. The V and J ends are trimmed by 2 bases and 5 bases, leaving 10 bases between them. Library generation was performed with 5' RACE. The reads were generated on a NextSeq 500. In the TCR library protocol, a unique molecular identifier was attached to each TCR cDNA molecule so that PCR and sequencing errors could be corrected. The study's own analysis went as follows. Decombinator tools were used for TCR identification, UMI-based error correction and CDR3 extraction. Expanded TCRs were defined as those above a frequency of 2 per 1,000, corresponding to the top 1% of the tumor frequency distribution. Renyi diversity was computed with the R vegan package after each repertoire had been subsampled 100 times to 5,000 TCRs. To build CDR3 similarity networks, amino acid triplet string-kernel similarity was used, and CDR3s were connected when their pairwise similarity was above 0.82. TCRdb took the public reads, trimmed them with fastp at Q25, ran MiXCR for clone calling and kept in-frame beta chains. Each record represents a unique CDR3 protein, reported with the most common genes and DNA among its rows. TCRdb's processing, not the authors' own work, is the source of the V and J calls. This sample comprises approximately 40,000 distinct CDR3 sequences, roughly 13% of them detected only once. The ten largest make up 55% to 70% of the sample.

Worth noting for this clonotype: Its antigen is still unknown. No base quality information exists; no much larger clone differs at one position.

In the paper's terms, the time point label means: sample taken at primary tumor resection. The donors were some 72 patients from the lung TRACERx cohort who had early-stage, untreated non-small cell lung cancer. Without any cell sorting, TCR sequencing was performed on whole RNA extracted either from tumor and nontumor lung tissue or from cryopreserved PBMC samples. Patients were selected for TCR sequencing only if sufficient RNA was available from at least two tumor regions. The clonotype was recovered from a male donor with early-stage non-small cell lung cancer. This specimen consisted of PBMCs, obtained at surgery. The chain joins TRBV5-1 to TRBJ2-5; perhaps TRBD1 is the D gene, with 5 bases matching. The encoded CDR3 is CASSFKGLETQYF. The nucleotide sequence reads TGCGCCAGCAGCTTTAAGGGGCTGGAGACCCAGTACTTC. When the CDR3 is completed using the reference TRBV5-1 and TRBJ2-5 genes on either side, the full variable domain is KAGVTQTPRYLIKTRGQQVTLSCSPISGHRSVSWYQQTPGQGLQFLFEYFSETQRNKGNFPGRFSGRQFSNSRSEMNVSTLELGDSALYLCASSFKGLETQYFGPGTRLLVL.